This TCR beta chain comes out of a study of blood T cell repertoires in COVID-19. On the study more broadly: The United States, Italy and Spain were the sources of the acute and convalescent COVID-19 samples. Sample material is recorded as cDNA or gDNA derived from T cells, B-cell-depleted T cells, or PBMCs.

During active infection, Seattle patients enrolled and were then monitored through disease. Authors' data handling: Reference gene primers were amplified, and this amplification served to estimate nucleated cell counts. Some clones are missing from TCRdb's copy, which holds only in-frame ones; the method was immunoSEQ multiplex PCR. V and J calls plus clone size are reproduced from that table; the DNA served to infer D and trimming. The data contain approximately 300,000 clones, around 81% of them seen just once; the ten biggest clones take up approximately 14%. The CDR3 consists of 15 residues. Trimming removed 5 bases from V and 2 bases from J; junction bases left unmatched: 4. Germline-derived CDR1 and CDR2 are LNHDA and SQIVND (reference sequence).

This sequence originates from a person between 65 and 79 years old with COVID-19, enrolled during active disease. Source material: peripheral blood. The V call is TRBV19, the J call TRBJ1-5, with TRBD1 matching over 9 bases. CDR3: CASSEGTGRNQPQHF. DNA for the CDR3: TGTGCCAGTAGTGAAGGGACAGGGCGCAATCAGCCCCAGCATTTT.